This T cell receptor beta chain was sequenced during a study of OX40 agonist ivuxolimab in advanced cancers. About this clone itself: Its cognate antigen is unknown.

V was clipped by 0 bases and J by 3 bases; unmatched bases: 7. This CDR3 is built from 17 residues. Germline CDR1 is SGHVS and CDR2 is FNYEAQ. Overall study findings and caveats: Clonal expansion by week 6 occurred in CD4+ and CD8+ blood T cells (at 0.1 to 3.0 mg/kg).

Generated by immunoSEQ multiplex PCR, the TCRdb table keeps only in-frame clones and is missing some. The sample holds approximately 22,000 clones, approximately 90% seen once. This chain links TRBV7-6 with TRBJ2-7; 11 bases agree with TRBD2. The TCR comes from an adult with an advanced solid tumor such as melanoma, head and neck, liver or kidney cancer. The sequenced sample was CD4+ or CD8+ T cells sorted from blood, obtained in a trial of the OX40 agonist ivuxolimab. The CDR3 here is CASSLAGPSGRLYEQYF. The CDR3, as DNA: TGTGCCAGCAGCTTAGCGGGGCCTAGCGGGAGGCTCTACGAGCAGTACTTC.